Sequencing of this TCR beta chain was carried out in a study of blood T cell repertoires in COVID-19. In the study overall: Sites in the United States, Italy and Spain provided acute and convalescent COVID-19 samples. The cDNA or gDNA used as material had been derived from T cells, B-cell-depleted T cells, or PBMCs.

In the original workflow: Scientists estimated how many nucleated cells there were by amplifying reference gene primers. This table comes from immunoSEQ multiplex PCR, and its TCRdb copy is limited to in-frame clones, with some not included. Clonal size and the V and J genes are those of that table, whereas D and trimming came from the DNA. The data contain some 150,000 clones, 87% of them singletons. J gave up 6 bases and V 5 bases, and 2 bases lay outside the gene matches. CDR1 is SGHDT, CDR2 YYEEEE, per germline. The CDR3 loop spans 13 amino acids. The sample comprised peripheral blood. The clonotype comes from an older woman who had recovered from COVID-19. The chain combines TRBV5-6 with TRBJ2-7; 13 nucleotides match TRBD2. The DNA for the CDR3 is TGTGCCAGCAGAAGGACTAGCGGGGGCGAGCAGTACTTC. Its protein product is CASRRTSGGEQYF.